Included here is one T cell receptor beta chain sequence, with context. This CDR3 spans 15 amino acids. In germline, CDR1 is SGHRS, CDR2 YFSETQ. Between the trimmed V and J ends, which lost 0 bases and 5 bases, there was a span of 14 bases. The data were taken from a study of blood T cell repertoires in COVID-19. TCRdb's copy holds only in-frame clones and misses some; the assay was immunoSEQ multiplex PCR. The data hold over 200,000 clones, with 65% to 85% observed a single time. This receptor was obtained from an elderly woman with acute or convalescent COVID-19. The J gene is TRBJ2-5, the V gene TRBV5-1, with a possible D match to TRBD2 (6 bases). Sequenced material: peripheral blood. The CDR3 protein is CASSLEPTSRETQYF. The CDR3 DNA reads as TGCGCCAGCAGCTTGGAGCCCACTAGCAGGGAGACCCAGTACTTC.